These 10 T cell receptor beta chains share one sample of origin, sequenced in a study of blood T cell repertoires in COVID-19 (dated by TCRdb to 2020 to 2022). Library creation used the immunoSEQ multiplex PCR assay. In its TCRdb copy, this immuneACCESS table keeps in-frame sequences only and misses some clones. Where compared with another copy, unresolved V genes explain less than half of these, and the others have no known cause. The sample table holds 200,000 to 250,000 clones, of which roughly nine tenths were seen once. About 3.1% of the sample rests with the top ten. Source material: PBMCs or T cells enriched from blood (not recorded which). The origin of the receptors is a woman between 45 and 65 years old in a cohort exposed to, infected with or recovered from COVID-19 (not recorded which).

CDR3 DNA sequence: TGTGCCAGCAGCCAAGTCTCGGGAGGGGTTAGCTACACCTTC. Amino acids: CASSQVSGGVSYTF. The chain links TRBV3-1 (or the pseudogene TRBV3-2) to TRBJ1-2, with D perhaps TRBD1 (5 bases). CDR3 length: 14 residues. Trimming stripped 1 base from V and 9 bases from J, with 15 bases between. Germline loops: CDR1 LGHDT, CDR2 YNNKEL (reference sequence).

This sequence joins TRBV18 and TRBJ1-1, with D perhaps matching TRBD1 (5 bases). This CDR3 region has 14 residues. The V gene lost 3 bases and the J gene lost 4 bases, with 12 bases spanning the gap. Germline V CDR1 and CDR2: KGHSH, LQKENI. CDR3 DNA sequence: TGTGCCAGCTCACCGGGGGGGGGAGGCACTGAAGCTTTCTTT. This codes for CASSPGGGGTEAFF.

The rearrangement uses TRBV27 and TRBJ2-7; 9 bases are a match to TRBD1. This CDR3 comprises 15 residues. Per germline, CDR1 MNHEY and CDR2 SMNVEV (reference sequence). After removal of 6 bases from V and 5 bases from J, the junction contained 11 bases not matched to a gene. Here the CDR3 reads CASSLWGTGWHEQYF. The DNA for the CDR3 is TGTGCCAGCAGCCTATGGGGGACAGGGTGGCACGAGCAGTACTTC.

This clone came up once. The rearrangement uses TRBV19 and TRBJ1-2; TRBD1 matches 8 bases. The CDR3 consists of 15 residues. The germline V gene has CDR1 LNHDA and CDR2 SQIVND (reference sequence). J lost 4 bases, V lost 5 bases, and 9 bases had no gene match. The CDR3 DNA reads as TGTGCCAGTAGTGGCGCAGGGGGCAAAGGCTATGGCTACACCTTC. It encodes CASSGAGGKGYGYTF.

The chain has TRBV7-2 and TRBJ2-7; 9 bases line up with TRBD1. Germline-derived CDR1 and CDR2 are SGHTA and FQGNSA. The junction had 3 bases not matched to a gene; V was cut back by 1 base and J by 5 bases. The CDR3 is 14 residues long. The CDR3 DNA reads as TGTGCCAGCAGCTTAGTACAGGGGGCGGACGAGCAGTACTTC. This codes for CASSLVQGADEQYF.

This chain joins TRBV2 and TRBJ1-4; TRBD1 agrees at 10 bases. The trim removed 6 bases at V and 7 bases at J, leaving 5 bases unmatched. The CDR3 sequence is 14 residues long. Germline CDR1 SNHLY, CDR2 FYNNEI. The CDR3: CASRDRGLGEKLFF. The CDR3 nucleotides are TGTGCCAGCAGAGACAGGGGGCTTGGTGAAAAACTGTTTTTT.

With regard to this clone: A much more abundant neighbour one base away suggests this may be a read error. This rearrangement joins TRBV5-6 to TRBJ1-2; no clear D gene. In germline, CDR1 is SGHDT, CDR2 YYEEEE. Trimming took 4 bases from V and 4 from J, leaving 8 bases between them. The CDR3 loop spans 12 amino acids. The CDR3 region has the DNA TGTGCCAGCAGCCCCGGTGGCTATGGCTACACCTTC. Translation gives CASSPGGYGYTF. The full variable domain, completed using reference TRBV5-6 and TRBJ1-2, is DAGVTQSPTHLIKTRGQQVTLRCSPKSGHDTVSWYQQALGQGPQFIFQYYEEEERQRGNFPDRFSGHQFPNYSSELNVNALLLGDSALYLCASSPGGYGYTFGSGTRLTVV.

This sequence joins TRBV5-1 and TRBJ1-2, with TRBD1 matching over 9 bases. The length of the CDR3 is 15 residues. The junction had 3 bases not matched to a gene; V was cut back by 0 bases and J by 3 bases. CDR1 is SGHRS, CDR2 YFSETQ, per germline. CDR3: CASSLDWTGDYGYTF. The CDR3 DNA follows: TGCGCCAGCAGCTTGGATTGGACAGGGGACTATGGCTACACCTTC.

This chain links TRBV30 with TRBJ2-7, with TRBD1 matching over 7 bases. Trimming removed 4 bases from V and 5 bases from J; junction bases left unmatched: 8. This CDR3 comprises 13 residues. Per the germline V gene, CDR1 is GTSNPN and CDR2 is SVGIG (reference sequence). The CDR3 coding sequence is TGTGCCTGGAATCCGACAGGGCGGCACGAGCAGTACTTC. It specifies CAWNPTGRHEQYF.

The CDR3 region is CAWRGGKGPYEKLFF. CDR3 nucleotide sequence: TGTGCCTGGAGGGGTGGGAAGGGGCCCTATGAAAAACTGTTTTTT. The J gene is TRBJ1-4, the V gene TRBV30, with D possibly being TRBD1 (5 bases). Trimming stripped 3 bases from V and 6 bases from J, with 17 bases between. The CDR3 is made up of 15 amino acids. Germline CDR1 GTSNPN, CDR2 SVGIG (reference sequence).